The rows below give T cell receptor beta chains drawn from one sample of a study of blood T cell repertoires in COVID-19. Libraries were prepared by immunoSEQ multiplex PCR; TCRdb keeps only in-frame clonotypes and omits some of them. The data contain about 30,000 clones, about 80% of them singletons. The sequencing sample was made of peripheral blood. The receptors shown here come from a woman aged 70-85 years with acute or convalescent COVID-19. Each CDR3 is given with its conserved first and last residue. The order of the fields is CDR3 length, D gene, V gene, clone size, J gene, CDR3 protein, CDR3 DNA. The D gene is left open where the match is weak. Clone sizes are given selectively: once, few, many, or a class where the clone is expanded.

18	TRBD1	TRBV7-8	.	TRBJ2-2	CASSLGRTGGRFTGELFF	TGTGCCAGCAGCTTAGGAAGAACAGGGGGTCGTTTCACCGGGGAGCTGTTTTTT
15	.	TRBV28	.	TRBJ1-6	CASSLLDKSNSPLHF	TGTGCCAGCAGTTTATTGGACAAATCCAATTCACCCCTCCACTTT
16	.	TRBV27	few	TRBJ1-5	CASSSLTGKKNQPQHF	TGTGCCAGCAGCAGTCTGACGGGTAAAAAAAATCAGCCCCAGCATTTT
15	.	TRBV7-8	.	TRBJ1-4	CASRPVGSTNEKLFF	TGTGCCAGCAGGCCTGTCGGGTCAACTAATGAAAAACTGTTTTTT
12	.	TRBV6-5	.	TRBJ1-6	CASGKGLSPLHF	TGTGCCAGCGGGAAGGGGCTTTCACCCCTCCACTTT
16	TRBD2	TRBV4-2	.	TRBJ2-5	CASSQGSSGGQETQYF	TGTGCCAGCAGCCAAGGGTCTAGCGGGGGGCAAGAGACCCAGTACTTC
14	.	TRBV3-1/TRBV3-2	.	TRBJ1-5	CASSQARGNQPQHF	TGTGCCAGCAGCCAAGCCAGGGGCAATCAGCCCCAGCATTTT
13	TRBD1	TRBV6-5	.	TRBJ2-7	CATHIGQGYEQYF	TGTGCCACCCATATTGGACAGGGCTACGAGCAGTACTTC
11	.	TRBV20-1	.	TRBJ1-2	CSARTDYGYTF	TGCAGTGCTAGAACTGACTATGGCTACACCTTC
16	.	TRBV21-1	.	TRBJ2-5	CASSKPLRAEQETQYF	TGTGCCAGCAGCAAACCCCTCAGGGCCGAGCAAGAGACCCAGTACTTC
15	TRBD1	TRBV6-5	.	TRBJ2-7	CATSSSGTGTYEQYF	TGTGCCACTTCTAGCAGCGGGACAGGGACCTACGAGCAGTACTTC
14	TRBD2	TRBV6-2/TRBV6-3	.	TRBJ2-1	CASSGTSPYNEQFF	TGTGCCAGCAGCGGGACTAGCCCCTACAATGAGCAGTTCTTC
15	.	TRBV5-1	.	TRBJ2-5	CASSRWSEGGQTQYF	TGCGCCAGCAGCAGGTGGTCGGAAGGGGGACAGACCCAGTACTTC
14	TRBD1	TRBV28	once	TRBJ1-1	CASTPGGGGTEAFF	TGTGCCAGCACGCCAGGGGGAGGAGGTACTGAAGCTTTCTTT
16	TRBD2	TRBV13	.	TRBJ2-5	CASSSRRSGSFETQYF	TGTGCCAGCAGCTCCCGACGGAGCGGGAGCTTTGAGACCCAGTACTTC
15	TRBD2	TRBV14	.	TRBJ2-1	CASSQNGWTRNEQFF	TGTGCCAGCAGCCAGAATGGGTGGACTAGAAATGAGCAGTTCTTC
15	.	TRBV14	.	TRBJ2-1	CASSQDWRAAGEQFF	TGTGCCAGCAGCCAAGATTGGAGGGCGGCGGGTGAGCAGTTCTTC
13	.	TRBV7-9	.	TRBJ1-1	CASSWTANTEAFF	TGTGCCAGCAGCTGGACAGCGAACACTGAAGCTTTCTTT
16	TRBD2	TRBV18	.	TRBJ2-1	CASSPGLAGSYNEQFF	TGTGCCAGCTCTCCTGGACTAGCGGGCTCCTACAATGAGCAGTTCTTC
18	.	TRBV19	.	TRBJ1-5	CASSIGGGQGYSNQPQHF	TGTGCCAGTAGTATAGGAGGCGGTCAGGGATATAGCAATCAGCCCCAGCATTTT
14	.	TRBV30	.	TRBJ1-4	CAWSPNRIYEKLFF	TGTGCCTGGAGTCCGAACAGGATATATGAAAAACTGTTTTTT
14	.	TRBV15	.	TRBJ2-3	CATSRVAGTDTQYF	TGTGCCACCAGCAGAGTCGCGGGTACAGATACGCAGTATTTT
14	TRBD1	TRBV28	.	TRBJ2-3	CASRGTGFADTQYF	TGTGCCAGCCGAGGGACAGGGTTTGCAGATACGCAGTATTTT
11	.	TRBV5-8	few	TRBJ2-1	CASSTSNEQFF	TGTGCCAGCAGCACGAGCAATGAGCAGTTCTTC
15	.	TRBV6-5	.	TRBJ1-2	CASSTDPQGMNGYTF	TGTGCCAGCAGTACCGACCCACAGGGAATGAATGGCTACACCTTC
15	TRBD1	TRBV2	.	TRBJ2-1	CASTPDRGLRNEQFF	TGTGCCAGCACCCCGGACAGGGGGCTAAGGAATGAGCAGTTCTTC
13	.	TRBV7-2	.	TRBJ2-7	CASSPTQGDEQYF	TGTGCCAGCAGCCCCACTCAAGGGGACGAGCAGTACTTC
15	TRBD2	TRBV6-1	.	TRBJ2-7	CASSDPSGDSYEQYF	TGTGCCAGCAGTGACCCCAGCGGGGACTCCTACGAGCAGTACTTC
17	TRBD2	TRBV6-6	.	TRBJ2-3	CASSRPTSGEYSDTQYF	TGTGCCAGCAGTCGACCGACTAGCGGTGAATACTCAGATACGCAGTATTTT
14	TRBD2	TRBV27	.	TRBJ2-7	CASSSGRALYEQYF	TGTGCCAGCAGTAGCGGGAGGGCCCTCTACGAGCAGTACTTC
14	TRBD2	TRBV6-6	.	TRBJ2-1	CASSTRRGGGEQFF	TGTGCCAGCAGTACCCGCCGGGGGGGCGGTGAGCAGTTCTTC
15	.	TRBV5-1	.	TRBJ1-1	CASSFGQSMNTEAFF	TGCGCCAGCAGCTTTGGACAGTCCATGAACACTGAAGCTTTCTTT
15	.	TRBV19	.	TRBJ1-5	CASRVGFGLNQPQHF	TGTGCCAGTCGGGTTGGATTTGGCCTCAATCAGCCCCAGCATTTT
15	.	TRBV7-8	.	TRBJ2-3	CASSLDRAKTDTQYF	TGTGCCAGCAGCTTAGATCGAGCGAAGACAGATACGCAGTATTTT
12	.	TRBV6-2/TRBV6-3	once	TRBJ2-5	CASSYQKETQYF	TGTGCCAGCAGTTACCAAAAAGAGACCCAGTACTTC
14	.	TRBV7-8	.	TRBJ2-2	CASSLDVGTGELFF	TGTGCCAGCAGCTTAGACGTCGGCACCGGGGAGCTGTTTTTT
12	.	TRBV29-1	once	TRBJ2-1	CSAVISYNEQFF	TGCAGCGCGGTAATTTCCTACAATGAGCAGTTCTTC
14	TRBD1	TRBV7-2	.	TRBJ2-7	CASSRDRGPYEQYF	TGTGCCAGCAGCCGGGACAGGGGACCCTACGAGCAGTACTTC
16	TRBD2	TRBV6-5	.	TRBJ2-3	CASSYRTSGGTDTQYF	TGTGCCAGCAGTTACCGGACTAGCGGGGGCACAGATACGCAGTATTTT
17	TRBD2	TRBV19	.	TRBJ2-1	CASSMSLTSGIYNEQFF	TGTGCCAGTAGTATGTCCTTGACTAGCGGGATATATAATGAGCAGTTCTTC
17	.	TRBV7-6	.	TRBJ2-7	CASSPTRELGRSYEQYF	TGTGCCAGCAGCCCGACCCGCGAACTAGGCAGGTCCTACGAGCAGTACTTC
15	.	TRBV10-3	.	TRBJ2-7	CAISSWPRDNYEQYF	TGTGCCATCAGCTCCTGGCCCCGGGACAACTACGAGCAGTACTTC
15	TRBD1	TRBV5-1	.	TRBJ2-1	CASARGGTAYNEQFF	TGCGCCAGCGCTCGGGGTGGGACAGCATACAATGAGCAGTTCTTC
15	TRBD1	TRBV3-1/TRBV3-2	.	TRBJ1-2	CASSQNPRDRGGYTF	TGTGCCAGCAGCCAAAACCCCCGGGACAGGGGTGGCTACACCTTC
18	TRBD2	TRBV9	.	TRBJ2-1	CASSAEGTSGSRWGEQFF	TGTGCCAGCAGCGCAGAGGGGACTAGCGGGAGCCGGTGGGGTGAGCAGTTCTTC
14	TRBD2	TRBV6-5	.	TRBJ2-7	CASSRGGPAYEQYF	TGTGCCAGCAGTCGCGGGGGGCCAGCGTACGAGCAGTACTTC